Listed here are 8 T cell receptor beta chains from one sample, sequenced in a study of T-cell memory formation after mild COVID-19. TCRdb reanalysed the 5' RACE reads using MiXCR and keeps one entry per CDR3 protein. Among fewer than 400,000 distinct CDR3 sequences listed, 10% to 15% were seen once. Sequenced material: PBMCs or a T cell subset sorted from them (not recorded which). The source is a young man who had mild COVID-19 (a few samples of this study predate the infection). Cell type and time point are not known.

The chain recombines TRBV6-5 with TRBJ1-1, with D unresolved. V lost 0 bases to trimming and J lost 5 bases, with 7 bases between them. Germline CDR1 reads MNHEY; CDR2 reads SVGAGI. The CDR3 is made up of 13 amino acids. CDR3 DNA: TGTGCCAGCAGTTACTCGGGGTCAACTGAAGCTTTCTTT. This codes for CASSYSGSTEAFF.

This clonotype has just a few counts. Since a much larger clone is just one base distant, this may be a read error. The CDR3 nucleotides read TGTGCCAGCAGTTACAAGGGGAACACTGAAGCTTTCTTT. It translates to CASSYKGNTEAFF. The V and J genes are TRBV6-5 and TRBJ1-1; D is uncertain. The CDR3 is 13 residues long. The germline V gene encodes CDR1 MNHEY and CDR2 SVGAGI. Trimming shortened V by 2 bases and J by 1 base, and 5 bases separated the two germline ends.

This clonotype occurred a few times. Being one base from a much bigger clone, this may be a read error. J is TRBJ2-2 and V is TRBV7-9, with 7 bases lining up with TRBD1. The CDR3 totals 14 residues. Trimming removed 3 bases from V and 3 bases from J; junction bases left unmatched: 1. Germline V gene data show CDR1 as SEHNR and CDR2 as FQNEAQ (reference sequence). CDR3 sequence (DNA): TGTGCCAGCAGCTTCGGGACAGACACCGGGGAGCTGTTTTTT. Amino acids: CASSFGTDTGELFF.

This clonotype was counted a few times. The V call is TRBV7-2, the J call TRBJ2-5; 15 nucleotides line up with TRBD2. V shed 5 bases and J 9 bases; nucleotides not matched to a gene: 7. Germline V gene lookup returns CDR1 SGHTA and CDR2 FQGNSA. The CDR3 consists of 15 residues. The CDR3 bases are TGTGCCAGCAGCCCCCGGACTAGCGGGGGGGCCTCCCAGTACTTC. Translation gives CASSPRTSGGASQYF.

This clonotype was observed many times. The chain recombines TRBV4-3 with TRBJ2-7; 9 bases fit TRBD2. Unmatched junction bases numbered 4, after V lost 1 base and J lost 3 bases. Germline V CDR1 and CDR2: LGHNA, YSLEER. There are 15 residues in the CDR3. The CDR3 sequence: CASSQVTSGIYEQYF. In DNA form, the CDR3 reads TGCGCCAGCAGCCAAGTGACTAGCGGAATCTACGAGCAGTACTTC.

The V gene is TRBV19, the J gene TRBJ1-2; D is perhaps TRBD1 (6 bases). The germline V gene has CDR1 LNHDA and CDR2 SQIVND (reference sequence). Trimming removed 6 bases from V and 1 base from J, with 12 bases in between. The CDR3 length is 14 residues. The CDR3 DNA follows: TGTGCCAGTAGGGCGACAGGATTTAACTATGGCTACACCTTC. As protein: CASRATGFNYGYTF.

This CDR3 reads CASSSTGALVNGELFF. The CDR3 DNA follows: TGTGCCAGCAGCTCCACTGGAGCGCTGGTTAACGGGGAGCTGTTTTTT. The chain links TRBV5-8 to TRBJ2-2; D unclear. Trimming removed 3 bases from V and 7 bases from J, with 19 bases in between. The CDR3 runs to 16 residues. Germline CDR1 and CDR2: SGHTS and YDEGEE. The full variable domain, completed using reference TRBV5-8 and TRBJ2-2, is EAGVTQSPTHLIKTRGQQATLRCSPISGHTSVYWYQQALGLGLQFLLWYDEGEERNRGNFPPRFSGRQFPNYSSELNVNALELEDSALYLCASSSTGALVNGELFFGEGSRLTVL.

This rearrangement joins TRBV15 to TRBJ1-3; D possibly corresponds to TRBD1 (6 bases). In germline, CDR1 is LNHNV, CDR2 YYDKDF (reference sequence). CDR3 length: 15 amino acids. The ends were cut back, 4 bases at V and 7 bases at J, with 17 bases in the middle. This chain's CDR3 is CATSMVQGRGNTIYF. In DNA form, the CDR3 reads TGTGCCACCAGCATGGTACAGGGAAGAGGGAACACCATATATTTT.